The 10 T cell receptor beta chains in this list originate from one sample, sequenced in a study of T cells after yellow fever vaccination. From the 5' RACE reads, TCRdb called clonotypes with MiXCR, one entry per CDR3 protein. The sample holds approximately 580,000 distinct CDR3 sequences, roughly a sixth seen once. The sample here was PBMCs, taken 5 to 6 days after the first yellow fever vaccination. These receptors came from a man aged 18 to 29 who received the YFV17D yellow fever vaccine.

This clonotype was picked up a small number of times. The chain carries TRBV20-1 and TRBJ2-1; TRBD2 aligns across 7 bases. This CDR3 has 16 amino acids. The V gene end was trimmed by 0 bases and the J gene end by 2 bases; junction bases not matched to a gene: 7. Germline V gene lookup returns CDR1 DFQATT and CDR2 SNEGSKA (reference sequence). The CDR3 here is CSARDETSGTYNEQFF. DNA for the CDR3: TGCAGTGCTAGAGACGAGACGAGCGGGACCTACAATGAGCAGTTCTTC.

The chain links TRBV5-1 to TRBJ2-7; the D gene is possibly TRBD2 (6 bases). Germline loops: CDR1 SGHRS, CDR2 YFSETQ. The CDR3 spans 12 residues. Between the trimmed V and J ends, which lost 4 bases and 5 bases, there was a span of 10 bases. This chain's CDR3 is CASSLLANEQYF. The CDR3 nucleotides read TGCGCCAGCAGCCTTCTAGCGAACGAGCAGTACTTC.

The chain links TRBV6-5 to TRBJ2-7; 10 bases line up with TRBD2. Germline CDR1 and CDR2: MNHEY and SVGAGI. Germline trimming cut 4 bases from V and 2 bases from J; bases unmatched to any gene: 11. CDR3 length: 17 residues. CDR3 sequence reads: CASSSLGSGGAPYEQYF. DNA for the CDR3: TGTGCCAGCAGTTCCCTTGGGAGCGGGGGGGCCCCCTACGAGCAGTACTTC.

The chain uses TRBV24-1 and TRBJ1-2; 7 nucleotides line up with TRBD1. The CDR3 spans 15 residues. CDR1 and CDR2 (germline): KGHDR, SFDVKD. V dropped 4 bases and J dropped 6; count of bases not matched to a gene: 10. In DNA, the CDR3 is TGTGCCACCAGTGAAACAGGGGACCGCTCTGATGGCTACACCTTC. As protein: CATSETGDRSDGYTF.

The V and J genes are TRBV9 and TRBJ2-1; 16 bases align to TRBD2. Germline CDR1 is SGDLS and CDR2 is YYNGEE. CDR3 size: 19 residues. J was trimmed by 6 bases and V by 7 bases; bases with no gene match: 16. The CDR3 DNA reads as TGTGCCAGCCCAAAAGTGGGACTAGCGGGGGGGCAGGTGGTCAATGAGCAGTTCTTC. This translates into CASPKVGLAGGQVVNEQFF.

This clonotype was found a few times. This chain links TRBV5-1 with TRBJ2-7; 10 nucleotides match TRBD1. Trimming at V came to 0 bases and at J to 5 bases, leaving 5 bases not matched to a gene. Germline V gene sequence: CDR1 SGHRS, CDR2 YFSETQ. The CDR3 length is 15 residues. The CDR3 region has the DNA TGCGCCAGCAGCTTGGCCCCGGACAGGGGGGACGAGCAGTACGTC. This gives the protein CASSLAPDRGDEQYV.

In its sample, this clonotype was seen a few times. The chain combines TRBV7-2 with TRBJ2-5; 12 positions match TRBD2. V shed 5 bases and J 1 base; nucleotides not matched to a gene: 5. Germline CDR1 and CDR2: SGHTA and FQGNSA. The CDR3 contains 16 residues. CDR3 loop: CASSPRLAGAQETQYF. Here the CDR3 DNA reads TGTGCCAGCAGCCCGAGACTAGCGGGGGCCCAAGAGACCCAGTACTTC.

This clonotype has just a few counts. This chain joins TRBV5-1 and TRBJ2-5; D unclear. The CDR3 contains 18 residues. Between the trimmed V and J ends, which lost 2 bases and 3 bases, there was a span of 23 bases. In germline, CDR1 is SGHRS, CDR2 YFSETQ. The CDR3: CASSLRPKPVAIKETQYF. CDR3 DNA: TGCGCCAGCAGCTTAAGGCCTAAGCCAGTTGCGATAAAAGAGACCCAGTACTTC.

The V call is TRBV19, the J call TRBJ2-7; no reliable D call. Between the trimmed V and J ends, which lost 0 bases and 6 bases, there was a span of 9 bases. The CDR3 sequence is 13 residues long. CDR1 LNHDA and CDR2 SQIVND come from the germline V gene (reference sequence). CDR3 coding DNA: TGTGCCAGTAGTATAGAGGCAGGCGGCGAGCAGTACTTC. This encodes CASSIEAGGEQYF.

About this clonotype: One end of the junction varies from germline; a read error may be responsible. The rearrangement uses TRBV20-1 and TRBJ1-1; D not certain. The germline V gene encodes CDR1 DFQATT and CDR2 SNEGSKA (reference sequence). There are 11 residues in the CDR3. Written as DNA, the CDR3 is TGCAGTGCTCGCCAAGGGTTTGAAGCTCTCTTT. Its protein product is CSARQGFEALF.